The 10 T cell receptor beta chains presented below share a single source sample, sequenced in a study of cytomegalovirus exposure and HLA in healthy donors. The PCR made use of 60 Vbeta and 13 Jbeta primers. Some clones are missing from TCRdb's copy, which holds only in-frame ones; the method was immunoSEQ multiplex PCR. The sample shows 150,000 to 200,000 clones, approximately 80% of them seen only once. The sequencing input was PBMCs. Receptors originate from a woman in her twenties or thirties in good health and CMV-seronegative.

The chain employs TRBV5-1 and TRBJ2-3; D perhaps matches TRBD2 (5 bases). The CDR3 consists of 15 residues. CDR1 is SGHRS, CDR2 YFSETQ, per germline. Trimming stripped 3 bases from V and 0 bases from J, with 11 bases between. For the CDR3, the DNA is TGCGCCAGCAGCTCGGACGGGGTTAGCACAGATACGCAGTATTTT. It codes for CASSSDGVSTDTQYF.

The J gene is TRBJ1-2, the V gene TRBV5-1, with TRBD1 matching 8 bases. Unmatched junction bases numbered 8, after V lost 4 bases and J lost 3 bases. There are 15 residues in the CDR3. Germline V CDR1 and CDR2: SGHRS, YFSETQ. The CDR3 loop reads CASSETSRGHYGYTF. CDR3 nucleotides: TGCGCCAGCAGCGAAACTAGCAGGGGGCACTATGGCTACACCTTC.

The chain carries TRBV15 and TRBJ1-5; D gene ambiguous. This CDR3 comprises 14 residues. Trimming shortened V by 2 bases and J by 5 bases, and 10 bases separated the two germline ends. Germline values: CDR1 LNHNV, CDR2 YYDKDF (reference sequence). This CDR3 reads CATSRRTGDQPQHF. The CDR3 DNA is TGTGCCACCAGCAGACGGACGGGAGATCAGCCCCAGCATTTT.

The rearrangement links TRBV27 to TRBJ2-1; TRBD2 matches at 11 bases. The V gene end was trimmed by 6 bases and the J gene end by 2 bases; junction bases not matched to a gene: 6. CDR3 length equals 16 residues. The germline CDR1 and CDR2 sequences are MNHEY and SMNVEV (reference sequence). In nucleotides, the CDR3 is TGTGCCAGCAGCTTAATAGCGGGAGGGCCCTACAATGAGCAGTTCTTC. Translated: CASSLIAGGPYNEQFF.

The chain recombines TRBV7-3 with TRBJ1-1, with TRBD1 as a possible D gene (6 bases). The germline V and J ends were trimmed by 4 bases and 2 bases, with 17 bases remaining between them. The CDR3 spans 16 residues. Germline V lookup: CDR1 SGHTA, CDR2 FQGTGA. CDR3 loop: CASSSQRPGANTEAFF. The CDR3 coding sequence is TGTGCCAGCAGCTCCCAAAGACCAGGGGCAAACACTGAAGCTTTCTTT.

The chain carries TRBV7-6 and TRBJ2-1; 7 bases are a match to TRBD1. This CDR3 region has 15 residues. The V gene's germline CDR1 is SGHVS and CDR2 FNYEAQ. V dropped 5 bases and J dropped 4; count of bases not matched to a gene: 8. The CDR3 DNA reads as TGTGCCAGCAGCCCGCAGACAGGGTCTTACAATGAGCAGTTCTTC. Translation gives CASSPQTGSYNEQFF.

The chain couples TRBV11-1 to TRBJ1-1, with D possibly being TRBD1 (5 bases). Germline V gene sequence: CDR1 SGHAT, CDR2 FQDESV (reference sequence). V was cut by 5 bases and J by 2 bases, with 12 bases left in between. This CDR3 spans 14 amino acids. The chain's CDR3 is CASSPQTANTEAFF. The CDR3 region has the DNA TGTGCCAGCAGCCCCCAGACAGCAAACACTGAAGCTTTCTTT.

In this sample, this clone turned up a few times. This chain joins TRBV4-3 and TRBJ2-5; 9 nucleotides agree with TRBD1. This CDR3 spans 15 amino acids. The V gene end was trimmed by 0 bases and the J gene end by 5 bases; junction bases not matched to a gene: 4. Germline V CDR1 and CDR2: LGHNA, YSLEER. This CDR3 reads CASSQDLDRGETQYF. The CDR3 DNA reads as TGCGCCAGCAGCCAAGATCTAGACAGGGGGGAGACCCAGTACTTC.

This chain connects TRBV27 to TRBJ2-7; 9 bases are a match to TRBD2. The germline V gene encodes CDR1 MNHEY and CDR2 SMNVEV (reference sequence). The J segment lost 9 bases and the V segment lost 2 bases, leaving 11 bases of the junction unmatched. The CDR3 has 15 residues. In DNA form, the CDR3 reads TGTGCCAGCAGTTTAGGGGCAATAGCGGGAGTGGCGCAGTACTTC. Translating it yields CASSLGAIAGVAQYF.

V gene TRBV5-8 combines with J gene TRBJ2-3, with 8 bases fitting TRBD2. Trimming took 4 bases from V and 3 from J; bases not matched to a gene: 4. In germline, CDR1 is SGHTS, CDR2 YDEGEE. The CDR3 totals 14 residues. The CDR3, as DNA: TGTGCCAGCAGCCTTAGCGGGACTACAGATACGCAGTATTTT. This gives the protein CASSLSGTTDTQYF.